The next 22 T cell receptor beta chains were all read from a single sample in a study of shared clonotypes between healthy human individuals. CD45RO-negative, CCR7-selected cells formed the naive CD8 fraction, which excluded terminally differentiated effector memory CD45RA+ cells. TCRdb's copy holds only in-frame clones and misses some; the assay was immunoSEQ multiplex PCR. The profile shows over 2,000,000 clones, 85% to 95% of them singletons. Sequenced sample: naive CD8+ T cells from PBMCs. These receptor sequences come from a man younger than 30 in good health. Some clones in this sample may be carry-over from other donors' samples.

The chain combines TRBV7-8 with TRBJ2-2; 8 nucleotides line up with TRBD2. The V and J ends lost 7 bases and 5 bases, in that order; junction bases with no gene match: 9. Germline-derived CDR1 and CDR2 are SGHVS and FQNEAQ. The length of the CDR3 is 15 residues. The CDR3 spells CASKTGASGTGELFF. CDR3 sequence (DNA): TGTGCCAGCAAAACTGGGGCTAGCGGGACCGGGGAGCTGTTTTTT.

The chain is built from TRBV27 and TRBJ2-7, with 9 nucleotides matching TRBD2. V trimming: 5 bases; J trimming: 6 bases; junction bases outside the gene matches: 5. The CDR3 is 13 amino acids. Looked up from germline, CDR1 is MNHEY and CDR2 is SMNVEV (reference sequence). This chain's CDR3 is CASSLAGGVEQYF. In DNA, the CDR3 is TGTGCCAGCAGTCTCGCGGGGGGGGTCGAGCAGTACTTC.

The chain has TRBV28 and TRBJ2-7, with TRBD2 identical over 12 bases. Germline CDR1 is MDHEN and CDR2 is SYDVKM. This CDR3 spans 12 amino acids. The V segment lost 7 bases and the J segment 6 bases; nucleotides outside the gene matches: 1. CDR3 in amino acids: CASTSGGVEQYF. In DNA, the CDR3 is TGTGCCAGCACTAGCGGGGGGGTCGAGCAGTACTTC.

This sequence joins TRBV7-9 and TRBJ1-2; D remains ambiguous. Germline-derived CDR1 and CDR2 are SEHNR and FQNEAQ (reference sequence). Trimming took off 5 bases at V and 4 bases at J, with 14 bases between the two ends. CDR3 length: 14 residues. Here the CDR3 reads CASSPTHPGYGYTF. CDR3 sequence (DNA): TGTGCCAGCAGCCCTACGCACCCTGGCTATGGCTACACCTTC.

The V gene is TRBV27, the J gene TRBJ1-1; D remains ambiguous. The CDR3 runs 13 residues. Between the trimmed V and J ends, which lost 6 bases and 4 bases, there was a span of 12 bases. In germline, CDR1 is MNHEY, CDR2 SMNVEV (reference sequence). The CDR3 reads CASSSRLGTEAFF. As DNA, the CDR3 is TGTGCCAGCAGCTCCAGGTTAGGCACTGAAGCTTTCTTT.

J is TRBJ2-7 and V is TRBV14; 14 positions agree with TRBD2. V trimming: 3 bases; J trimming: 2 bases; junction bases outside the gene matches: 9. Germline CDR1 SGHDN, CDR2 FVKESK. The CDR3 has 18 residues. The CDR3 region has the DNA TGTGCCAGCAGCCAGGCCGGGACTAGCGGGAGCCTGACCTACGAGCAGTACTTC. It encodes CASSQAGTSGSLTYEQYF.

The V and J genes are TRBV10-3 and TRBJ2-7; 7 bases align to TRBD1. Looked up from germline, CDR1 is ENHRY and CDR2 is SYGVKD. This CDR3 comprises 12 residues. After removal of 7 bases from V and 3 bases from J, the junction contained 3 bases not matched to a gene. CDR3 residues: CAINRGNYEQYF. The CDR3 DNA follows: TGTGCCATCAACAGGGGAAACTACGAGCAGTACTTC.

The chain links TRBV7-9 to TRBJ2-7; TRBD2 aligns across 9 bases. Germline V CDR1 and CDR2: SEHNR, FQNEAQ (reference sequence). There are 15 residues in the CDR3. Unmatched junction bases numbered 10, after V lost 7 bases and J lost 3 bases. CDR3 sequence: CASTPGASGVYEQYF. The DNA for the CDR3 is TGTGCCAGCACCCCAGGGGCTAGCGGGGTCTACGAGCAGTACTTC. Full variable domain (remainder filled in from reference TRBV7-9 and TRBJ2-7): DTGVSQNPRHKITKRGQNVTFRCDPISEHNRLYWYRQTLGQGPEFLTYFQNEAQLEKSRLLSDRFSAERPKGSFSTLEIQRTEQGDSAMYLCASTPGASGVYEQYFGPGTRLTVT.

The rearrangement uses TRBV5-6 and TRBJ2-5; 9 positions agree with TRBD1. The CDR3 has 18 residues. CDR1 is SGHDT, CDR2 YYEEEE, per germline. Losses at the gene ends were 4 bases for V and 5 bases for J; bases not matched to a gene: 18. CDR3 residues: CASSHEGTGKVVEETQYF. The CDR3 DNA sequence: TGTGCCAGCAGCCACGAGGGGACAGGGAAGGTAGTAGAGGAGACCCAGTACTTC.

The rearrangement links TRBV6-5 to TRBJ1-3; TRBD1 matches 8 bases. The CDR3 totals 15 residues. V shed 2 bases, J shed 4 bases, and the junction held 4 bases outside the gene matches. From germline, CDR1 is MNHEY and CDR2 SVGAGI. CDR3 bases: TGTGCCAGCAGTTACGCGACAGGGGCGGGAAACACCATATATTTT. It specifies CASSYATGAGNTIYF.

This chain links TRBV27 with TRBJ2-1, with D possibly TRBD2 on 5 matching bases. CDR1 MNHEY and CDR2 SMNVEV come from the germline V gene (reference sequence). The V end was cut by 4 bases, the J end by 7 bases, with 14 bases between. The CDR3 extends over 14 amino acids. This chain's CDR3 is CASSSLGRRNEQFF. The CDR3 region has the DNA TGTGCCAGCAGTTCATTGGGGAGACGGAATGAGCAGTTCTTC.

This clone was seen once. This rearrangement joins TRBV16 to TRBJ1-6; D may be TRBD1 (6 bases). V lost 2 bases and J 6 bases, leaving 11 bases between the germline ends. Germline V CDR1 and CDR2: KGHSY, FQNENV. This CDR3 has 15 residues. The CDR3 sequence: CASSQRGTTNSPLHF. The CDR3 nucleotides are TGTGCCAGCAGCCAACGGGGGACAACTAATTCACCCCTCCACTTT.

This sequence joins TRBV27 and TRBJ2-2, with 9 bases lining up with TRBD1. V lost 4 bases and J lost 5; bases outside the gene matches: 5. This CDR3 is 15 amino acids long. From germline, CDR1 is MNHEY and CDR2 SMNVEV (reference sequence). In nucleotides, the CDR3 is TGTGCCAGCAGTTACCCGACAGGGGGGACCGGGGAGCTGTTTTTT. The encoded protein is CASSYPTGGTGELFF.

The rearrangement joins TRBV9 to TRBJ2-2; TRBD2 agrees at 8 bases. This CDR3 has 16 amino acids. Germline V gene sequence: CDR1 SGDLS, CDR2 YYNGEE. The ends lost 5 bases at V and 9 bases at J; junction bases unmatched: 15. The CDR3 DNA reads TGTGCCAGCAGTCACCCCTCGGGGGGGGGCGTTCGGGAGCTGTTTTTT. It specifies CASSHPSGGGVRELFF.

The V and J genes are TRBV30 and TRBJ1-6, with 7 nucleotides matching TRBD1. This CDR3 is built from 15 residues. The germline CDR1 and CDR2 sequences are GTSNPN and SVGIG (reference sequence). After removal of 0 bases from V and 6 bases from J, the junction contained 5 bases not matched to a gene. The CDR3, as DNA: TGTGCCTGGAGTGTAACAGGGGCTGTTAATTCACCCCTCCACTTT. Translating gives CAWSVTGAVNSPLHF.

The rearrangement links TRBV11-1 to TRBJ2-2; 7 positions agree with TRBD2. The CDR3 is 17 amino acids. Germline CDR1 and CDR2: SGHAT and FQDESV (reference sequence). The trim removed 1 base at V and 0 bases at J, leaving 5 bases unmatched. CDR3 sequence: CASSLERSGANTGELFF. The CDR3 coding sequence is TGTGCCAGCAGCTTAGAAAGGAGCGGGGCGAACACCGGGGAGCTGTTTTTT.

The chain joins TRBV4-2 to TRBJ1-1; no clear D gene. From germline, CDR1 is LGHNA and CDR2 YNFKEQ. This CDR3 spans 14 amino acids. V gave up 2 bases and J gave up 2 bases, with 9 bases separating them. The CDR3 DNA reads as TGTGCCAGCAGCCAATCGCGACAAAACACTGAAGCTTTCTTT. Its protein product is CASSQSRQNTEAFF.

DNA for the CDR3: TGTGCCAGTAGCCCTCGGGCAGGGGGCGGCTACACCTTC. It specifies CASSPRAGGGYTF. The chain employs TRBV19 and TRBJ1-2; 8 bases match TRBD1. The germline V gene encodes CDR1 LNHDA and CDR2 SQIVND (reference sequence). With 6 bases clipped from V and 8 bases from J, the junction kept 8 bases outside the gene matches. The CDR3 spans 13 residues.

This clone was recorded once. The chain couples TRBV6-4 to TRBJ2-1; tentative D call: TRBD2 (6 bases). The CDR3 is made up of 15 amino acids. V was pared by 2 bases and J by 4 bases, with 12 bases between. Looked up from germline, CDR1 is MRHNA and CDR2 is SNTAGT. CDR3 DNA sequence: TGTGCCAGCAGTGACCCAGGACTACCTTACAATGAGCAGTTCTTC. Translation gives CASSDPGLPYNEQFF.

The chain carries TRBV29-1 and TRBJ2-1; tentative D call: TRBD2 (6 bases). From germline, CDR1 is SQVTM and CDR2 ANQGSEA. The CDR3 has 14 amino acids. V lost 6 bases and J 0 bases, leaving 12 bases between the germline ends. In DNA, the CDR3 is TGCAGCGTACGGCGGGATAGCTCCTACAATGAGCAGTTCTTC. This encodes CSVRRDSSYNEQFF.

This CDR3 is CASRTSGRDNEQFF. CDR3 bases: TGTGCCAGCAGAACTAGCGGGAGGGACAATGAGCAGTTCTTC. The chain has TRBV6-5 and TRBJ2-1; TRBD2 matches at 13 bases. This CDR3 comprises 14 residues. Germline V gene data show CDR1 as MNHEY and CDR2 as SVGAGI. V was clipped by 6 bases and J by 5 bases; unmatched bases: 1.

The V and J genes are TRBV28 and TRBJ2-3; 12 nucleotides agree with TRBD2. V shed 3 bases, J shed 0 bases, and the junction held 7 bases outside the gene matches. The germline V gene has CDR1 MDHEN and CDR2 SYDVKM. This CDR3 spans 18 amino acids. CDR3 residues: CASSLGLAGLPSTDTQYF. CDR3 sequence (DNA): TGTGCCAGCAGTTTGGGACTAGCGGGCCTGCCAAGCACAGATACGCAGTATTTT.